This T cell receptor (beta chain) was captured in a study of cytomegalovirus exposure and HLA in healthy donors. Broader study findings: Among the CMV-associated chains, a few were confirmed in vitro as specific for CMV antigens.

Sequencing was performed with immunoSEQ multiplex PCR; in TCRdb, only in-frame clones are kept and a portion is missing. The repertoire consists of roughly 110,000 clones, with about nine tenths occurring once and the leading ten covering about 1.8%. This clone is a singleton in its sample. Its cognate antigen is unknown. The V gene lost 2 bases and the J gene lost 0 bases, with 10 bases spanning the gap. The germline CDR1 and CDR2 sequences are LGHNA and YSLEER. This CDR3 has 16 amino acids. The clonotype was recovered from a young woman in good health and CMV-seropositive. The sample consisted of PBMCs. V gene TRBV4-3 combines with J gene TRBJ1-4, with D uncertain. CDR3 sequence reads: CASSQHHITTNEKLFF. CDR3 bases: TGCGCCAGCAGCCAACACCACATTACAACTAATGAAAAACTGTTTTTT.